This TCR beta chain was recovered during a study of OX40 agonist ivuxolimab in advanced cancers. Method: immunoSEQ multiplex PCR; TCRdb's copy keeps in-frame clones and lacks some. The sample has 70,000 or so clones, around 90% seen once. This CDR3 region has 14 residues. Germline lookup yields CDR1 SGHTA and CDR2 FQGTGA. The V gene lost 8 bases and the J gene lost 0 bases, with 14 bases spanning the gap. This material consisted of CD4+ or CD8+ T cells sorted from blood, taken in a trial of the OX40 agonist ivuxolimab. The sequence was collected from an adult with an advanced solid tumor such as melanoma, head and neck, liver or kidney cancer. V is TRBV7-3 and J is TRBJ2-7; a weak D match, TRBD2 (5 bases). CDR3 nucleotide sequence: TGTGCCAGCCCGCGGGCGGCGTCCTCCTACGAGCAGTACTTC. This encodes CASPRAASSYEQYF.